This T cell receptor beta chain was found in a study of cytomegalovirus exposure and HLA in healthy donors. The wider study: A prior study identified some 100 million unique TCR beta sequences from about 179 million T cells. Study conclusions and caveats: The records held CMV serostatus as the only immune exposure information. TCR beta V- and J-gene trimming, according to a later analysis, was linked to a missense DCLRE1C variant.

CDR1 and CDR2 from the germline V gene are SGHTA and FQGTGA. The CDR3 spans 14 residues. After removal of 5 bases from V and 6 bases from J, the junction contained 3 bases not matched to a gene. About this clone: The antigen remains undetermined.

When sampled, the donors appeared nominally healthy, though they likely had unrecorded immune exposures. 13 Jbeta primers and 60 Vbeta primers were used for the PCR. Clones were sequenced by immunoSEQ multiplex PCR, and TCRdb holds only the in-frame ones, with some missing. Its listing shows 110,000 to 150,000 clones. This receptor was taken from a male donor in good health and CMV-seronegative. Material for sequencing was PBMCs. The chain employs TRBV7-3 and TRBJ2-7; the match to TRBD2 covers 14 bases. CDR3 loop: CASSTTSGGAEQYF. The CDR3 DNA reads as TGTGCCAGCAGCACGACTAGCGGGGGGGCCGAGCAGTACTTC.